A single sample is the source of the 9 T cell receptor beta chains below, sequenced in a study of blood T cell repertoires in COVID-19. Here immunoSEQ multiplex PCR was the method, and the copy in TCRdb shows in-frame clones only, minus some. The sample yields about 17,000 clones, around 90% seen once. The sequenced material came from peripheral blood. These receptors were collected from a man between 50 and 59 years old with active COVID-19.

The rearrangement joins TRBV5-6 to TRBJ1-3; unclear D gene. The CDR3 loop spans 14 amino acids. Trimming pared 2 bases from V and 2 bases from J, leaving 8 bases between. Germline CDR1 and CDR2: SGHDT and YYEEEE. The DNA of the CDR3 is TGTGCCAGCAGCTTTAGAACGCCTGGAAACACCATATATTTT. This encodes CASSFRTPGNTIYF.

The gene calls are TRBV5-1 and TRBJ1-1; 7 positions agree with TRBD1. CDR3 size: 21 residues. CDR1 is SGHRS, CDR2 YFSETQ, per germline. With 0 bases clipped from V and 0 bases from J, the junction kept 20 bases outside the gene matches. The CDR3 nucleotides read TGCGCCAGCAGCTTGGGCCCTTGGGCGGATAATTACAGGGGCATGAACACTGAAGCTTTCTTT. Encoded protein: CASSLGPWADNYRGMNTEAFF.

The J gene is TRBJ2-7, the V gene TRBV5-1; TRBD2 is a possible D gene (6 bases). Trimming cost V 4 bases and J 0 bases, with 14 bases left between them. Germline values: CDR1 SGHRS, CDR2 YFSETQ. The CDR3 sequence is 15 residues long. The CDR3 loop is CASSRETGTSYEQYF. The CDR3 nucleotides are TGCGCCAGCAGCCGGGAGACCGGGACCTCCTACGAGCAGTACTTC.

This sequence joins TRBV3-1 (or the pseudogene TRBV3-2) and TRBJ2-1; a weak D match, TRBD1 (5 bases). The V end was cut by 4 bases, the J end by 6 bases, with 19 bases between. In germline, CDR1 is LGHDT, CDR2 YNNKEL (reference sequence). The CDR3 has 16 amino acids. Here the CDR3 DNA reads TGTGCCAGCAGCCGACGATTCGTGACAGATATCAATGAGCAGTTCTTC. Protein: CASSRRFVTDINEQFF.

The chain has TRBV15 and TRBJ2-5, with D perhaps TRBD2 (6 bases). The CDR3 spans 14 residues. In germline, CDR1 is LNHNV, CDR2 YYDKDF (reference sequence). V gave up 4 bases and J gave up 5 bases, with 14 bases separating them. Written as DNA, the CDR3 is TGTGCCACCAGCACCCGGGGCGGGAAGGAGACCCAGTACTTC. Translated: CATSTRGGKETQYF.

The genes are TRBV10-3 and TRBJ2-1, with a possible D match to TRBD2 (6 bases). CDR1 and CDR2 (germline): ENHRY, SYGVKD. This CDR3 is built from 16 residues. Trimming pared 2 bases from V and 0 bases from J, leaving 11 bases between. The CDR3 DNA is TGTGCCATCAGTGAGGGGGAGACTAGCTCCTACAATGAGCAGTTCTTC. The encoded protein is CAISEGETSSYNEQFF.

This clone is classed as medium-sized. This sequence joins TRBV20-1 and TRBJ1-2; D remains unclear. This CDR3 has 11 amino acids. CDR1 is DFQATT, CDR2 SNEGSKA, per germline (reference sequence). V gave up 3 bases and J gave up 8 bases, with 10 bases separating them. The CDR3 protein is CSASSSRGYTF. The CDR3 region has the DNA TGCAGTGCTAGCTCCTCGCGGGGCTACACCTTC.

This chain connects TRBV10-3 to TRBJ1-1; possible D gene TRBD1, 6 bases. V was shortened by 2 bases and J by 5 bases, with 15 bases between the two germline ends. CDR1 and CDR2 (germline): ENHRY, SYGVKD. The CDR3 runs to 15 residues. In nucleotides, the CDR3 is TGTGCCATCAGTGAGACCGAACAGGGCCGGACTGAAGCTTTCTTT. Translation gives CAISETEQGRTEAFF.

The rearrangement links TRBV9 to TRBJ1-5; D remains ambiguous. CDR1 is SGDLS and CDR2 is YYNGEE in the germline V gene. CDR3 length: 15 amino acids. V lost 0 bases and J lost 0, with 7 bases in between. This CDR3 reads CASSVGGDSNQPQHF. CDR3 nucleotides: TGTGCCAGCAGCGTAGGGGGAGATAGCAATCAGCCCCAGCATTTT. Together with reference TRBV9 and TRBJ1-5, the CDR3 gives the full variable domain: DSGVTQTPKHLITATGQRVTLRCSPRSGDLSVYWYQQSLDQGLQFLIQYYNGEERAKGNILERFSAQQFPDLHSELNLSSLELGDSALYFCASSVGGDSNQPQHFGDGTRLSIL.